Listed here are 26 T cell receptor beta chains from one sample, sequenced in a study of CD8 T cells in ankylosing spondylitis. Notes on the study in general: Seemingly distinctive of ankylosing spondylitis blood was a TCR beta motif formed by eight highly homologous variants.

TCRdb processed the 5' RACE reads anew with MiXCR; each CDR3 protein has one entry. This table holds around 540,000 distinct CDR3 sequences, 12% found once. Their cognate antigens are unknown. Sequencing was performed on blood, either unsorted or a sorted T cell fraction (not recorded which). The receptors were gathered from a male donor with ankylosing spondylitis.

Many counts were recorded for this clonotype. V gene TRBV20-1 combines with J gene TRBJ1-2; 7 positions agree with TRBD1. V shed 7 bases and J 8 bases; nucleotides not matched to a gene: 16. The germline CDR1 and CDR2 sequences are DFQATT and SNEGSKA (reference sequence). The CDR3 has 14 residues. The CDR3 here is CSVKFPGQILGYTF. The CDR3 DNA is TGCAGTGTAAAATTCCCGGGACAGATATTAGGCTACACCTTC.

This rearrangement joins TRBV4-2 to TRBJ2-2, with D possibly being TRBD2 (6 bases). The CDR3 has 17 residues. V was shortened by 0 bases and J by 3 bases, with 14 bases between the two germline ends. The V gene's germline CDR1 is LGHNA and CDR2 YNFKEQ. The chain's CDR3 is CASSQDAGRDYTGELFF. The CDR3 coding sequence is TGTGCCAGCAGCCAAGATGCCGGGCGGGATTACACCGGGGAGCTGTTTTTT.

The V and J genes are TRBV10-3 and TRBJ2-6; D is uncertain. CDR3 size: 15 residues. Germline V gives CDR1 ENHRY, CDR2 SYGVKD. Trimming left V 6 bases short and J 0 bases short, with 9 bases between. CDR3 amino acids: CAIRELHSGANVLTF. The CDR3 DNA follows: TGTGCCATCAGAGAACTCCACTCTGGGGCCAACGTCCTGACTTTC.

This clonotype was detected a few times. The rearrangement links TRBV5-1 to TRBJ1-6, with a possible D match to TRBD1 (5 bases). Germline CDR1 and CDR2: SGHRS and YFSETQ. The CDR3 consists of 15 residues. The ends were cut back, 1 base at V and 10 bases at J, with 15 bases in the middle. The CDR3 here is CASSLNVDRDSPLHF. As DNA, the CDR3 is TGCGCCAGCAGCTTGAATGTAGACAGAGACTCACCCCTCCACTTT.

The genes are TRBV7-9 and TRBJ2-7, with 9 bases identical to TRBD1. The CDR3 extends over 13 amino acids. J lost 5 bases, V lost 5 bases, and 4 bases had no gene match. The germline V gene encodes CDR1 SEHNR and CDR2 FQNEAQ (reference sequence). As DNA, the CDR3 is TGTGCCAGCAGCGGGCGACAGGGGGACGAGCAGTACGTC. Residues: CASSGRQGDEQYV.

This clonotype was observed at least ten times. The chain is built from TRBV5-1 and TRBJ2-2; 7 bases agree with TRBD2. V gave up 5 bases and J gave up 4 bases; unmatched junction bases: 11. The CDR3 sequence is 16 residues long. Germline CDR1 is SGHRS and CDR2 is YFSETQ. CDR3 loop: CASSLRGGSPTGELFF. The CDR3 bases are TGCGCCAGCAGTCTGAGGGGCGGGAGTCCCACCGGGGAGCTGTTTTTT.

Only a few counts were recorded for this clonotype. The chain links TRBV3-1 to TRBJ2-2, with 10 bases that match TRBD1. V was pared by 6 bases and J by 2 bases, with 9 bases of the junction left unmatched. This CDR3 has 17 amino acids. From germline, CDR1 is LGHDT and CDR2 YNNKEL (reference sequence). The CDR3 DNA reads as TGTGCCAGCAGTCCGACTAGGACAGGGGGAAACACCGGGGAGCTGTTTTTT. This codes for CASSPTRTGGNTGELFF.

This rearrangement joins TRBV5-1 to TRBJ1-2; TRBD1 might be the D (5 bases). Trimming pared 0 bases from V and 7 bases from J, leaving 13 bases between. The CDR3 is 14 amino acids. Germline V gene sequence: CDR1 SGHRS, CDR2 YFSETQ. The CDR3 loop is CASSLEAGRLGYTF. The CDR3, as DNA: TGCGCCAGCAGCTTGGAAGCAGGGAGACTTGGCTACACCTTC.

The chain links TRBV5-1 to TRBJ2-5; 8 bases line up with TRBD1. The trim removed 4 bases at V and 5 bases at J, leaving 7 bases unmatched. The CDR3 length is 14 residues. The germline CDR1 and CDR2 sequences are SGHRS and YFSETQ. In DNA form, the CDR3 reads TGCGCCAGCAGCCGCAGGGGGCAGCTGGAGACCCAGTACTTC. Translated, it gives CASSRRGQLETQYF.

The rearrangement uses TRBV27 and TRBJ2-7, with TRBD1 as a possible D gene (6 bases). Germline lookup yields CDR1 MNHEY and CDR2 SMNVEV (reference sequence). The CDR3 is made up of 14 amino acids. The germline V and J ends were trimmed by 2 bases and 0 bases, with 8 bases remaining between them. CDR3 residues: CASSLKGVSYEQYF. The CDR3 coding sequence is TGTGCCAGCAGTTTAAAGGGGGTCTCCTACGAGCAGTACTTC.

There are a few counts of this clonotype. This chain uses TRBV27 with TRBJ2-5, with 7 bases fitting TRBD2. The CDR3 is 13 amino acids. With V trimmed by 5 bases and J by 5 bases, 5 bases remained unmatched. Germline-derived CDR1 and CDR2 are MNHEY and SMNVEV (reference sequence). The CDR3 DNA sequence: TGTGCCAGCAGTCCACTAGCGAGGGAGACCCAGTACTTC. Amino acids: CASSPLARETQYF.

V usage is TRBV11-2 and J usage is TRBJ1-1; D is uncertain. Germline CDR1 SGHAT, CDR2 FQNNGV. V gave up 5 bases and J gave up 9 bases, with 13 bases separating them. There are 12 residues in the CDR3. This chain's CDR3 is CASSGSSRKAFF. As DNA, the CDR3 is TGTGCCAGCAGCGGCTCGTCCCGAAAAGCTTTCTTT.

V usage is TRBV5-1 and J usage is TRBJ1-6; D remains ambiguous. CDR3 length: 12 residues. V was clipped by 3 bases and J by 7 bases, with 5 bases between them. The germline V gene encodes CDR1 SGHRS and CDR2 YFSETQ. The CDR3: CASSSQNSPLHF. The CDR3 DNA is TGCGCCAGCAGCTCACAGAATTCACCCCTCCACTTT.

This clonotype turned up a few times. Compared with germline, one end of the junction differs, possibly owing to a read error. The chain has TRBV7-9 and TRBJ2-4; tentatively, D is TRBD1 (6 bases). The CDR3 contains 13 residues. Germline CDR1 SEHNR, CDR2 FQNEAQ (reference sequence). The CDR3 spells CASSLEQGSNLNF. CDR3 DNA sequence: TGTGCCAGCAGCTTAGAGCAGGGGAGTAATTTGAACTTC.

This chain joins TRBV5-5 and TRBJ2-2; TRBD2 aligns across 7 bases. V was clipped by 2 bases and J by 2 bases; unmatched bases: 6. Germline loops: CDR1 SGHKS, CDR2 YYEKEE (reference sequence). The CDR3 runs 16 residues. The CDR3: CASSFFSGFNTGELFF. CDR3 coding DNA: TGTGCCAGCAGCTTTTTTAGCGGGTTCAACACCGGGGAGCTGTTTTTT.

This chain joins TRBV4-2 and TRBJ1-2; D is possibly TRBD1 (5 bases). CDR1 and CDR2 from the germline V gene are LGHNA and YNFKEQ. V lost 0 bases to trimming and J lost 8 bases, with 13 bases between them. There are 14 residues in the CDR3. Written as DNA, the CDR3 is TGTGCCAGCAGCCAAGACGACAGCCGTGGGGGCTACACCTTC. Its translation is CASSQDDSRGGYTF.

This clonotype showed up just a few times. The V call is TRBV4-2, the J call TRBJ2-5; D possibly corresponds to TRBD2 (6 bases). Germline V gene sequence: CDR1 LGHNA, CDR2 YNFKEQ. The V end was cut by 6 bases, the J end by 2 bases, with 13 bases between. The CDR3 sequence is 14 residues long. The CDR3 here is CASRHWRGQETQYF. CDR3 coding DNA: TGTGCCAGCAGGCACTGGAGGGGTCAAGAGACCCAGTACTTC.

The genes are TRBV7-9 and TRBJ1-5, with D possibly TRBD1 on 6 matching bases. Trimming shortened V by 4 bases and J by 5 bases, and 9 bases separated the two germline ends. This CDR3 has 13 residues. The germline CDR1 and CDR2 sequences are SEHNR and FQNEAQ (reference sequence). In DNA form, the CDR3 reads TGTGCCAGCAGCTGGACAGACGATCAGCCCCAGCATTTT. This gives the protein CASSWTDDQPQHF.

This clonotype appeared many times. The gene calls are TRBV13 and TRBJ2-7; D might be TRBD1 or TRBD2, each matching 5 bases. This CDR3 has 13 amino acids. The V gene's germline CDR1 is PRHDT and CDR2 FYEKMQ (reference sequence). V was trimmed by 10 bases and J by 6 bases, leaving 19 bases between them. The CDR3 bases are TGTGCCACAACCTGGGACGCCTCAGGCGAGCAGTACTTC. As protein: CATTWDASGEQYF.

This clonotype appeared a few times. The chain couples TRBV18 to TRBJ2-3, with D possibly being TRBD1 (6 bases). The CDR3 consists of 15 residues. V gave up 2 bases and J gave up 2 bases, with 11 bases separating them. The germline V gene has CDR1 KGHSH and CDR2 LQKENI. The CDR3: CASSPSQGPTDTQYF. The CDR3 coding sequence is TGTGCCAGCTCACCATCCCAGGGGCCCACAGATACGCAGTATTTT.

The chain couples TRBV20-1 to TRBJ2-1; possibly TRBD1 or TRBD2 for D (6 bases each). The V gene's germline CDR1 is DFQATT and CDR2 SNEGSKA (reference sequence). The ends were cut back, 8 bases at V and 0 bases at J, with 11 bases in the middle. The CDR3 extends over 13 amino acids. This CDR3 is CSPRGLSYNEQFF. Written as DNA, the CDR3 is TGCAGTCCACGGGGGCTCTCCTACAATGAGCAGTTCTTC.

This clonotype showed up many times. CDR3: CSVTANEQFF. The CDR3, as DNA: TGCAGCGTTACTGCCAATGAGCAGTTCTTC. V is TRBV29-1 and J is TRBJ2-1, with D uncertain. CDR1 is SQVTM and CDR2 is ANQGSEA in the germline V gene. Trimming pared 5 bases from V and 6 bases from J, leaving 5 bases between. The CDR3 sequence is 10 residues long.

The rearrangement uses TRBV11-3 and TRBJ1-1, with no clear D. The CDR3 runs to 15 residues. From germline, CDR1 is SGHNT and CDR2 YENEEA. Trimming stripped 4 bases from V and 0 bases from J, with 12 bases between. The CDR3 spells CASSSGGVMNTEAFF. The CDR3 nucleotides read TGTGCCAGCAGCTCAGGTGGAGTAATGAACACTGAAGCTTTCTTT. The full variable domain, rest sourced from reference TRBV11-3 and TRBJ1-1, is EAGVVQSPRYKIIEKKQPVAFWCNPISGHNTLYWYLQNLGQGPELLIRYENEEAVDDSQLPKDRFSAERLKGVDSTLKIQPAELGDSAVYLCASSSGGVMNTEAFFGQGTRLTVV.

The rearrangement joins TRBV7-7 to TRBJ2-1, with TRBD2 matching over 13 bases. CDR3 length equals 15 residues. V lost 5 bases to trimming and J lost 7 bases; unmatched junction nucleotides: 5. The germline V gene encodes CDR1 SSHAT and CDR2 FNYEAQ (reference sequence). The chain's CDR3 is CASSPGLAGENEQFF. The CDR3 DNA reads TGTGCCAGCAGCCCTGGACTAGCGGGAGAAAATGAGCAGTTCTTC.

This clonotype has more than one count but fewer than ten. V gene TRBV29-1 combines with J gene TRBJ2-1, with 12 bases aligning to TRBD2. The germline V gene has CDR1 SQVTM and CDR2 ANQGSEA. V shed 7 bases and J 4 bases; nucleotides not matched to a gene: 14. This CDR3 contains 17 residues. This chain's CDR3 is CSGGRLAGGRGYNEQFF. CDR3 in DNA: TGCAGCGGAGGTAGGCTAGCGGGAGGGAGGGGATACAATGAGCAGTTCTTC.

CDR3 loop: CASSVEGPDEKLFF. The CDR3 DNA follows: TGTGCCAGCAGTGTGGAAGGACCTGACGAAAAACTGTTTTTT. V and J are TRBV2 and TRBJ1-4; no reliable D call. V shed 4 bases and J shed 8 bases, with 14 bases lying between them. Looked up from germline, CDR1 is SNHLY and CDR2 is FYNNEI. This CDR3 spans 14 amino acids. Filled out from reference TRBV2 and TRBJ1-4, the complete variable domain reads EPEVTQTPSHQVTQMGQEVILRCVPISNHLYFYWYRQILGQKVEFLVSFYNNEISEKSEIFDDQFSVERPDGSNFTLKIRSTKLEDSAMYFCASSVEGPDEKLFFGSGTQLSVL.